This T cell receptor beta chain is drawn from a study of blood T cells in healthy people across ages. The study, taken as a whole, reports: PBMCs that were unsorted prevented a conclusive naive versus antigen-experienced comparison. Per-million-T-cell TCR beta diversity fell roughly linearly with age. It was held that diversity estimates obtained from one million T cells represented underestimates.

The CDR3 runs to 13 residues. CDR1 SEHNR and CDR2 FQNEAQ come from the germline V gene (reference sequence). This clonotype was seen only a few times. Antigen unknown. Isolation yielded PBMCs, at least 7 million per sample, in every case. Combining a sample-barcoded 5' primer with a J-beta primer mix, a second PCR ran for about 6 to 12 cycles. Each CDR3 protein is one row after TCRdb ran MiXCR on the 5' RACE reads. Of hundreds of thousands of distinct CDR3 sequences in the sample, around a fifth were seen once. The chain couples TRBV7-9 to TRBJ2-7; possibly TRBD2 for D (6 bases). The J call is in doubt because the DNA end fits TRBJ2-1 better. Source material: blood. This receptor was identified in a man aged 70 or older in good health. DNA of the CDR3: TGTGCCAGCAGCTTCGGGGGATCGGATGAGCAGTTCTTC. Its protein product is CASSFGGSDEQFF.